Sequencing of this T cell receptor beta chain was carried out in a study of T-cell reconstitution after alpha-beta-depleted transplantation in children. A library of TCRbeta sequences, prepared with unique molecular identifiers, was generated. MiXCR was run by TCRdb on the PCR reads, yielding one entry per CDR3 protein. The sample has approximately 240,000 distinct CDR3 sequences; 9.7% are singletons. This clonotype was counted many times. The V and J ends lost 1 base and 7 bases respectively, with 13 bases between them. The CDR3 loop spans 14 amino acids. The chain couples TRBV12-3 or TRBV12-4 to TRBJ1-2, with D possibly TRBD1 on 5 matching bases. The receptor's source is a human donor who donated a stem cell graft to a child with SCID. The starting material was PBMCs from the stem cell graft donor, obtained from the stem cell graft. The DNA for the CDR3 is TGTGCCAGCAGTTTAGGCCAGGGACGAGTTGGCTACACCTTC. Encoded protein: CASSLGQGRVGYTF.